This T cell receptor beta chain was obtained from a study of T-cell memory formation after mild COVID-19. Using its own MiXCR run on the 5' RACE reads, TCRdb lists one record per CDR3 protein. The sample lists 560,000 or so distinct CDR3 sequences, roughly 17% occurring once. This clonotype showed up just a few times. The V gene end was trimmed by 3 bases and the J gene end by 8 bases; junction bases not matched to a gene: 7. CDR3 length equals 15 residues. Germline V gene lookup returns CDR1 GTSNPN and CDR2 SVGIG (reference sequence). This sequence originates from an adult woman who had mild COVID-19 (a few samples of this study predate the infection). Cell type and time point are not known. Sequencing used PBMCs or a T cell subset sorted from them (not recorded which). The chain has TRBV30 and TRBJ1-4; 12 nucleotides line up with TRBD1. CDR3 residues: CAWRPGQGASEKLFF. DNA for the CDR3: TGTGCCTGGAGGCCGGGACAGGGGGCGTCCGAAAAACTGTTTTTT.